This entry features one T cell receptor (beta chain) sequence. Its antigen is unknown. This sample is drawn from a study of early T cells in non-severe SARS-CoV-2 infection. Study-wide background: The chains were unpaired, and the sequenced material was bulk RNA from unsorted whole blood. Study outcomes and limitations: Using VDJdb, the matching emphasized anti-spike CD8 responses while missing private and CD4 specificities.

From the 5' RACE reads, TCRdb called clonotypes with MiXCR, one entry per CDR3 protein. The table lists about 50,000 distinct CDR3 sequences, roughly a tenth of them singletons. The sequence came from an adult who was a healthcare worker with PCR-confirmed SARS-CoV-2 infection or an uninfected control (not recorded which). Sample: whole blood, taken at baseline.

The DNA of the CDR3 is TGTGCCAGCAGCTTATCCCCCGGGACTCCTTACACCGGGGAGCTGTTTTTT. It is translated as CASSLSPGTPYTGELFF. The chain has TRBV7-3 and TRBJ2-2; D is possibly TRBD2 (6 bases). The length of the CDR3 is 17 residues. Per the germline V gene, CDR1 is SGHTA and CDR2 is FQGTGA. Trimming took off 2 bases at V and 3 bases at J, with 16 bases between the two ends.